This T cell receptor (beta chain) was found in a study of cytomegalovirus exposure and HLA in healthy donors. Study-level findings and limits: The HLA-A and HLA-B alleles of most subjects were reportedly predicted accurately from TCR beta sequences. Reported performance of the classifier showed diagnosis of cytomegalovirus status with high specificity and sensitivity. A missense DCLRE1C variant was associated with V- and J-gene trimming of TCR beta chains in a later analysis, and an independent cohort replicated the association.

Primers: 60 Vbeta forward and 13 Jbeta reverse. Sequencing used immunoSEQ multiplex PCR; TCRdb keeps in-frame clones, though not all of them. The repertoire holds some 150,000 clones, with around three quarters as singletons. V was trimmed by 4 bases and J by 2 bases, leaving 15 bases between them. The germline CDR1 and CDR2 sequences are SGHRS and YFSETQ. CDR3 length: 16 amino acids. This clone was observed a single time. Its cognate antigen is unknown. This TCR was recovered from a woman in her 40s in good health and CMV-seronegative. Sequencing was done on a sample of PBMCs. The genes are TRBV5-1 and TRBJ1-4, with D perhaps matching TRBD1 (6 bases). CDR3: CASSPKQGLTNEKLFF. As DNA, the CDR3 is TGCGCCAGCAGCCCAAAACAGGGCTTGACTAATGAAAAACTGTTTTTT.